One and the same sample provided the 12 T cell receptor beta chains below, sequenced in a study of blood T cell repertoires in COVID-19. TCRdb's table, derived via immunoSEQ multiplex PCR, lists solely in-frame clones and lacks some. The repertoire holds some 96,000 clones, about 88% seen once, with approximately 1.7% in the top ten. The sequenced sample was peripheral blood. The receptor set was obtained from an elderly man with acute or convalescent COVID-19.

V gene TRBV7-3 combines with J gene TRBJ2-1; TRBD1 agrees at 7 bases. The germline V gene encodes CDR1 SGHTA and CDR2 FQGTGA. The CDR3 has 13 residues. J was trimmed by 10 bases and V by 0 bases; bases with no gene match: 3. The CDR3 DNA reads TGTGCCAGCAGCTTAACGGGACAGACCGAGCAGTTCTTC. Protein: CASSLTGQTEQFF.

CDR3 loop: CASHGQDGYTF. Written as DNA, the CDR3 is TGTGCCAGTCACGGACAGGATGGCTACACCTTC. This chain connects TRBV3-1 (or the pseudogene TRBV3-2) to TRBJ1-2; 7 nucleotides align to TRBD1. Germline trimming cut 9 bases from V and 6 bases from J; bases unmatched to any gene: 4. Germline V gives CDR1 LGHDT, CDR2 YNNKEL (reference sequence). The CDR3 is 11 amino acids.

In the case of this clone: At one boundary the junction diverges from the germline segment, which might be a read error. This chain joins TRBV5-1 and TRBJ2-1, with TRBD2 identical over 16 bases. The V gene's germline CDR1 is SGHRS and CDR2 YFSETQ. The CDR3 spans 15 residues. CDR3 loop: CASSTGTSGRAHSVF. As DNA, the CDR3 is TGCGCCAGCAGCACCGGGACTAGCGGGAGGGCCCACAGCGTCTTC.

The chain recombines TRBV9 with TRBJ2-1; TRBD2 aligns across 7 bases. Trimming removed 3 bases from V and 8 bases from J; junction bases left unmatched: 17. The CDR3 is made up of 17 amino acids. Germline CDR1 is SGDLS and CDR2 is YYNGEE. The CDR3 coding sequence is TGTGCCAGCAGCGGGGGAGGGTATAGCGTTATAGTGCATGAGCAGTTCTTC. The encoded protein is CASSGGGYSVIVHEQFF.

The chain employs TRBV6-5 and TRBJ1-2; D is possibly TRBD1 (6 bases). The CDR3 has 14 residues. The germline gives CDR1 MNHEY, CDR2 SVGAGI. Trimming pared 6 bases from V and 1 base from J, leaving 12 bases between. The CDR3: CASRRDRNNYGYTF. For the CDR3, the DNA is TGTGCCAGCAGACGAGACAGGAATAACTATGGCTACACCTTC.

The V and J genes are TRBV5-4 and TRBJ2-7; possibly TRBD2 for D (6 bases). The CDR3 has 16 residues. Deletions cut 0 bases from V and 2 bases from J, with 15 bases between. Germline loops: CDR1 SGHNT, CDR2 YYREEE (reference sequence). CDR3 protein: CASSLGLGGTTYEQYF. For the CDR3, the DNA is TGTGCCAGCAGCTTGGGTTTGGGCGGGACCACCTACGAGCAGTACTTC.

The chain combines TRBV5-4 with TRBJ2-3; 7 nucleotides line up with TRBD1. In germline, CDR1 is SGHNT, CDR2 YYREEE (reference sequence). The trim removed 4 bases at V and 6 bases at J, leaving 5 bases unmatched. This CDR3 contains 13 residues. The CDR3 coding sequence is TGTGCCAGCAGCCAAACAGGGGTGGATACGCAGTATTTT. It encodes CASSQTGVDTQYF.

CDR3 sequence reads: CASSLAGMGYGYTF. The CDR3 coding sequence is TGTGCCAGCAGTTTGGCCGGGATGGGCTATGGCTACACCTTC. This chain joins TRBV27 and TRBJ1-2; D remains unclear. Trimming took 3 bases from V and 4 from J, leaving 12 bases between them. There are 14 residues in the CDR3. Germline CDR1 reads MNHEY; CDR2 reads SMNVEV (reference sequence).

V usage is TRBV6-4 and J usage is TRBJ2-2; D ambiguous. The CDR3 totals 13 residues. Germline V gives CDR1 MRHNA, CDR2 SNTAGT. V lost 4 bases and J lost 3, with 6 bases in between. The CDR3 region has the DNA TGTGCCAGCAGTGGAGGTGACACCGGGGAGCTGTTTTTT. Protein product: CASSGGDTGELFF.

The CDR3 region is CASSLGTATGNTIYF. DNA of the CDR3: TGTGCCAGCAGCTTGGGAACAGCCACTGGAAACACCATATATTTT. V usage is TRBV5-5 and J usage is TRBJ1-3; D unresolved. Germline CDR1 and CDR2: SGHKS and YYEKEE (reference sequence). The germline V and J ends were trimmed by 0 bases and 2 bases, with 9 bases remaining between them. CDR3 length: 15 amino acids.

The V gene is TRBV4-3, the J gene TRBJ1-1; TRBD1 is a possible D gene (6 bases). The V gene lost 0 bases and the J gene lost 7 bases, with 15 bases spanning the gap. CDR1 LGHNA and CDR2 YSLEER come from the germline V gene. The CDR3 contains 15 residues. The CDR3 DNA is TGCGCCAGCAGCCAAGATCAACAGGGACCCATTGAAGCTTTCTTT. As protein: CASSQDQQGPIEAFF.

The chain is built from TRBV5-4 and TRBJ2-1, with 9 nucleotides matching TRBD2. CDR1 SGHNT and CDR2 YYREEE come from the germline V gene (reference sequence). The CDR3 covers 19 residues. V trimming: 4 bases; J trimming: 0 bases; junction bases outside the gene matches: 14. The CDR3 region has the DNA TGTGCCAGCAGCACATCCGGGACTAGCACCCCCTTCTCCTACAATGAGCAGTTCTTC. This translates into CASSTSGTSTPFSYNEQFF.